These 8 T cell receptor beta chains came from one sample sequenced in a study of immune evolution from preneoplasia to lung adenocarcinoma. Profiled with immunoSEQ multiplex PCR; TCRdb holds only in-frame clones, not every one. The sample lists around 6,200 clones; approximately 79% were seen once. Material for sequencing was FFPE minimally invasive lung adenocarcinoma tissue. These receptors came from a person between 50 and 69 years old with lung adenocarcinoma.

The chain is built from TRBV28 and TRBJ2-7; 7 nucleotides match TRBD2. Losses at the gene ends were 5 bases for V and 3 bases for J; bases not matched to a gene: 10. The CDR3 is 15 amino acids. From germline, CDR1 is MDHEN and CDR2 SYDVKM. The CDR3 loop reads CASSGPRLADYEQYF. The CDR3 nucleotides read TGTGCCAGCAGTGGTCCCCGGCTAGCGGACTACGAGCAGTACTTC.

This chain joins TRBV6-1 and TRBJ2-5; D not resolved. The J call may not be correct, given that the DNA end is closer to TRBJ2-7. This CDR3 is 14 amino acids long. CDR1 is MNHNS, CDR2 SASEGT, per germline. CDR3 sequence: CASSDLGLGYEQYF. The CDR3 region has the DNA TGTGCCAGCAGTGATCTTGGGTTAGGCTACGAGCAGTACTTC.

The genes are TRBV28 and TRBJ1-2, with D tentatively TRBD1 (5 bases). V lost 3 bases, J lost 6 bases, and 23 bases lay in between. The V gene's germline CDR1 is MDHEN and CDR2 SYDVKM. This CDR3 has 17 residues. The CDR3 DNA sequence: TGTGCCAGCAGTTTCGGAATAGGCCAGTGGGGGACGGATGGCTACACCTTC. Translating gives CASSFGIGQWGTDGYTF.

This clone was counted a single time. This chain uses TRBV7-2 with TRBJ2-3; TRBD2 matches at 7 bases. Germline V gene lookup returns CDR1 SGHTA and CDR2 FQGNSA. Trimming took 1 base from V and 3 from J; bases not matched to a gene: 7. This CDR3 is 16 amino acids long. The CDR3 nucleotides are TGTGCCAGCAGCTTAGTAGCGGGTGGGTTTACAGATACGCAGTATTTT. Its protein is CASSLVAGGFTDTQYF.

V and J are TRBV18 and TRBJ2-5; D is uncertain. V lost 2 bases and J 4 bases, leaving 5 bases between the germline ends. In germline, CDR1 is KGHSH, CDR2 LQKENI. The CDR3 loop spans 12 amino acids. This chain's CDR3 is CASSPVGETQYF. CDR3 in DNA: TGTGCCAGCTCACCAGTTGGAGAGACCCAGTACTTC.

The chain combines TRBV6-1 with TRBJ2-7; TRBD2 agrees at 7 bases. V was pared by 6 bases and J by 1 base, with 9 bases of the junction left unmatched. Germline V gene sequence: CDR1 MNHNS, CDR2 SASEGT. CDR3 length: 15 amino acids. Written as DNA, the CDR3 is TGTGCCAGCAGCGAGGACGGGGGGTGGTCCTACGAGCAGTACTTC. This sequence encodes CASSEDGGWSYEQYF.

This clone is a singleton in its sample. V usage is TRBV7-8 and J usage is TRBJ2-1, with 10 nucleotides matching TRBD2. J gave up 3 bases and V 2 bases, and 7 bases lay outside the gene matches. The length of the CDR3 is 17 residues. CDR1 SGHVS and CDR2 FQNEAQ come from the germline V gene. CDR3 residues: CASSLSSGSYGYNEQFF. DNA of the CDR3: TGTGCCAGCAGCTTATCTAGCGGGAGTTACGGCTACAATGAGCAGTTCTTC. The whole variable domain, filled in from reference TRBV7-8 and TRBJ2-1, reads GAGVSQSPRYKVAKRGQDVALRCDPISGHVSLFWYQQALGQGPEFLTYFQNEAQLDKSGLPSDRFFAERPEGSVSTLKIQRTQQEDSAVYLCASSLSSGSYGYNEQFFGPGTRLTVL.

The gene calls are TRBV19 and TRBJ1-4; 11 positions match TRBD1. Germline assignment: CDR1 LNHDA and CDR2 SQIVND (reference sequence). This CDR3 comprises 17 residues. V shed 5 bases and J 4 bases; nucleotides not matched to a gene: 9. The CDR3 DNA is TGTGCCAGTAGTCCCTTATGGACAGGGGGCGGTAATGAAAAACTGTTTTTT. Translated, it gives CASSPLWTGGGNEKLFF.